These T cell receptor beta chains were read from a single sample in a study of T cells after somatic rescue of genetic block. The protocol was immunoSEQ multiplex PCR, while the TCRdb copy is restricted to in-frame clones and leaves out a portion. This sample has more than 12,000 clones; roughly 70% occur once, and the top ten carry around 30%. Material: peripheral blood mononuclear cells (PBMCs). These receptors came from a man aged 18 to 30. CDR3s leave out the opening cysteine and the closing phenylalanine or tryptophan. A D gene is named only where the DNA matches it firmly.

D: TRBD1; V: TRBV7-3; J: TRBJ1-2; CDR3: ASSPLTTGIYGYT
D: -; V: TRBV14; J: TRBJ2-1; CDR3: ASSLPGVSSYNEQF
D: -; V: TRBV20-1; J: TRBJ2-3; CDR3: SARSDTQY
D: -; V: TRBV6-1; J: TRBJ2-1; CDR3: ASRGTPTYNEQF
D: -; V: TRBV7-3; J: TRBJ2-2; CDR3: ASSLTRDPGAGELF
D: -; V: TRBV6-5; J: TRBJ1-5; CDR3: ASSYERGRQPQH
D: -; V: TRBV21-1; J: TRBJ1-5; CDR3: ASNPWTGYSNQPQH
D: TRBD2; V: TRBV5-1; J: TRBJ2-2; CDR3: ASSLLAGGTGELF
D: -; V: TRBV6-1; J: TRBJ1-5; CDR3: AISEGRGSGQPQH
D: TRBD1; V: TRBV5-1; J: TRBJ2-7; CDR3: ASSPLQGAPEQY
D: TRBD1; V: TRBV14; J: TRBJ2-7; CDR3: ASSQPGQGTYEQY
D: -; V: TRBV19; J: TRBJ1-1; CDR3: ASSIDGAMNTEAF
D: -; V: TRBV5-1; J: TRBJ2-7; CDR3: ASSLKGDPYEQY
D: -; V: TRBV2; J: TRBJ1-2; CDR3: ASSVVGQYGYT
D: -; V: TRBV6-6; J: TRBJ1-1; CDR3: ASWGPPYGRNTEAF
D: -; V: TRBV28; J: TRBJ2-1; CDR3: ASSLTYNEQF
D: TRBD1; V: TRBV27; J: TRBJ1-1; CDR3: ASSSTGGVTEAF
D: TRBD2; V: TRBV5-1; J: TRBJ2-7; CDR3: ASSSYLSGGDEQY
D: TRBD1; V: TRBV28; J: TRBJ1-6; CDR3: ATTSQGANNSPLH
D: -; V: TRBV25-1; J: TRBJ2-3; CDR3: ASSNERITGGDTQY
D: TRBD2; V: TRBV4-1; J: TRBJ2-3; CDR3: ASSQGASGGTDTQY
D: TRBD2; V: TRBV4-2; J: TRBJ2-7; CDR3: ASSQAGTSGGFEQY
D: -; V: TRBV27; J: TRBJ2-1; CDR3: ASSAQGKVYNEQF
D: -; V: TRBV7-9; J: TRBJ2-7; CDR3: ASSETRQGPISYEQY
D: TRBD1; V: TRBV5-1; J: -; CDR3: ASRPPGQGSYEQY
D: -; V: TRBV18; J: TRBJ1-2; CDR3: ASSPGINYGYT
D: TRBD1; V: TRBV5-4; J: TRBJ1-4; CDR3: ASSSPRTGGDEKLF
D: TRBD2; V: TRBV25-1; J: TRBJ2-1; CDR3: ASSEWGLAGGPEF
D: -; V: TRBV2; J: TRBJ2-5; CDR3: ASKEWGQETQY
D: -; V: TRBV2; J: TRBJ2-3; CDR3: ASSDISTDTQY
D: -; V: TRBV4-1; J: TRBJ1-3; CDR3: ASSLTGISGNTIY
D: TRBD2; V: TRBV5-1; J: TRBJ2-5; CDR3: ASSFQPGLGQETQY
D: -; V: TRBV15; J: TRBJ1-2; CDR3: ATSRGGWGGREAGYGYT
D: -; V: TRBV27; J: TRBJ1-2; CDR3: ASSARIPYGYT
D: -; V: TRBV7-6; J: TRBJ2-3; CDR3: ASSPFRLVTDTQY
D: -; V: TRBV7-9; J: TRBJ1-2; CDR3: ASSLPHVANYGYT
D: TRBD2; V: TRBV6-1; J: TRBJ2-3; CDR3: ASSEPRDYLTDTQY
D: -; V: TRBV5-1; J: TRBJ1-3; CDR3: ASSLDHSGNTIY
D: -; V: TRBV7-2; J: TRBJ1-2; CDR3: ASSLTVEGYT
D: -; V: TRBV4-1; J: TRBJ1-1; CDR3: ASSHRNTEAF
D: -; V: TRBV5-6; J: TRBJ1-2; CDR3: ASSLGRGGGYGYT
D: -; V: TRBV6-1; J: TRBJ2-7; CDR3: ASAHPHNLSYEQY
D: TRBD1; V: TRBV5-6; J: TRBJ2-5; CDR3: ASSFLRTGQY
D: TRBD2; V: TRBV29-1; J: TRBJ2-7; CDR3: SVGASGRLSEQY
D: -; V: TRBV14; J: TRBJ2-7; CDR3: ASSSGSQDYEQY
D: TRBD2; V: TRBV11-2; J: TRBJ2-1; CDR3: ASGLAGAKYNEQF
D: TRBD2; V: TRBV5-1; J: TRBJ2-7; CDR3: ASSLGLADAYEQY
D: -; V: TRBV5-4; J: TRBJ1-4; CDR3: ASSLVGGATNEKLF
D: TRBD1; V: TRBV19; J: TRBJ2-7; CDR3: ASSAGQGAREQY
D: -; V: TRBV28; J: TRBJ1-2; CDR3: ASSLGHLYGYT